One and the same sample provided the 19 T cell receptor beta chains below, sequenced in a study of TIL therapy for anti-PD-1-resistant metastatic lung cancer. Sequencing used immunoSEQ v3. TCRdb's copy holds only in-frame clones and misses some; the assay was immunoSEQ multiplex PCR. The repertoire holds 54,000 or so clones, with 73% as singletons. Time point reported: pre-treatment sample, taken before nivolumab and TIL therapy. Sequenced material: blood, taken at baseline. The origin of the receptors is a person aged 25 to 85 with non-small cell lung cancer.

J is TRBJ1-1 and V is TRBV6-6, with 9 bases identical to TRBD1. CDR1 is MNHNY and CDR2 is SVGAGI in the germline V gene (reference sequence). J gave up 6 bases and V 4 bases, and 3 bases lay outside the gene matches. This CDR3 is built from 13 residues. The DNA of the CDR3 is TGTGCCAGCAGTTTCACAGGGGGCCCTGAAGCTTTCTTT. Translated, it gives CASSFTGGPEAFF.

The J gene is TRBJ2-1, the V gene TRBV2; TRBD1 is a possible D gene (6 bases). V lost 5 bases and J lost 8, with 13 bases in between. The CDR3 has 13 amino acids. CDR1 is SNHLY, CDR2 FYNNEI, per germline. The CDR3 nucleotides are TGTGCCAGCAGTTCCACAGGGTTCGATGAGCAGTTCTTC. Translating gives CASSSTGFDEQFF.

This clone was seen a handful of times. The chain couples TRBV19 to TRBJ1-1; 9 bases fit TRBD1. The CDR3 covers 15 residues. Germline lookup yields CDR1 LNHDA and CDR2 SQIVND (reference sequence). V dropped 3 bases and J dropped 0; count of bases not matched to a gene: 2. Here the CDR3 reads CASSMGQGMNTEAFF. DNA for the CDR3: TGTGCCAGTAGTATGGGACAGGGAATGAACACTGAAGCTTTCTTT.

This clone was picked up a small number of times. V usage is TRBV30 and J usage is TRBJ1-4, with D possibly being TRBD1 (5 bases). This CDR3 contains 14 residues. CDR1 is GTSNPN and CDR2 is SVGIG in the germline V gene (reference sequence). The DNA of the CDR3 is TGTGCTACAAATCCGGGACTCCGGGGTGAAAAACTGTTTTTT. The encoded protein is CATNPGLRGEKLFF.

This clone was observed a handful of times. This sequence joins TRBV4-1 and TRBJ1-5; 11 bases fit TRBD1. V gave up 3 bases and J gave up 3 bases; unmatched junction bases: 10. This CDR3 comprises 18 residues. Germline-derived CDR1 and CDR2 are MGHRA and YSYEKL. Here the CDR3 reads CASSQPRTGGYDNQPQHF. The CDR3 DNA reads TGCGCCAGCAGCCAGCCCAGGACAGGGGGCTACGACAATCAGCCCCAGCATTTT.

The chain couples TRBV28 to TRBJ2-1; 8 nucleotides agree with TRBD2. The germline V gene encodes CDR1 MDHEN and CDR2 SYDVKM. This CDR3 spans 16 amino acids. Germline trimming cut 4 bases from V and 10 bases from J; bases unmatched to any gene: 15. The CDR3 sequence is CASSSYSGTGFGEQFF. CDR3 sequence (DNA): TGTGCCAGCAGTTCCTATAGCGGGACGGGTTTTGGGGAGCAGTTCTTC.

The chain employs TRBV4-2 and TRBJ1-1; D ambiguous. The CDR3 spans 16 residues. Germline lookup yields CDR1 LGHNA and CDR2 YNFKEQ. The germline V and J ends were trimmed by 2 bases and 2 bases, with 15 bases remaining between them. CDR3 sequence reads: CASSQRLGTPNTEAFF. The CDR3 nucleotides are TGTGCCAGCAGCCAAAGGCTGGGTACCCCTAACACTGAAGCTTTCTTT.

The gene calls are TRBV4-2 and TRBJ1-2, with D possibly being TRBD1 (5 bases). The CDR3 totals 16 residues. The V gene's germline CDR1 is LGHNA and CDR2 YNFKEQ. V gave up 0 bases and J gave up 2 bases, with 13 bases separating them. The CDR3 is CASSQEAGRVNYGYTF. The CDR3 DNA reads TGTGCCAGCAGCCAAGAAGCGGGCAGGGTCAACTATGGCTACACCTTC.

The CDR3 DNA is TGTGCCAGCAGCCTAGGGCTAGCGGGGATCGTCACCTACAATGAGCAGTTCTTC. It yields the protein CASSLGLAGIVTYNEQFF. This chain connects TRBV7-9 to TRBJ2-1, with 9 bases lining up with TRBD2. From germline, CDR1 is SEHNR and CDR2 FQNEAQ (reference sequence). J was trimmed by 2 bases and V by 5 bases; bases with no gene match: 13. The CDR3 consists of 18 residues.

The J gene is TRBJ2-5, the V gene TRBV9; TRBD2 agrees at 11 bases. Germline assignment: CDR1 SGDLS and CDR2 YYNGEE. The CDR3 length is 16 residues. The V and J ends lost 4 bases and 7 bases, in that order; junction bases with no gene match: 12. The CDR3 DNA reads as TGTGCCAGCAGCTCAAGTTTAGCGGGAGGGCCGGTGACCCAGTACTTC. Its protein product is CASSSSLAGGPVTQYF.

This chain joins TRBV29-1 and TRBJ2-7, with D possibly TRBD2 on 6 matching bases. V gave up 3 bases and J gave up 3 bases, with 9 bases separating them. The CDR3 covers 12 residues. Germline CDR1 and CDR2: SQVTM and ANQGSEA. DNA of the CDR3: TGCAGCGTTGATACTAGCAACTACGAGCAGTACTTC. Residues: CSVDTSNYEQYF.

The chain uses TRBV6-1 and TRBJ2-5; perhaps D is TRBD1 or TRBD2 (5 bases each). Trimming shortened V by 6 bases and J by 5 bases, and 13 bases separated the two germline ends. Germline V gene data show CDR1 as MNHNS and CDR2 as SASEGT. The CDR3 is 13 residues long. The CDR3 bases are TGTGCCAGCAGGTCCGGGACGACTGAGACCCAGTACTTC. Translated, it gives CASRSGTTETQYF.

The chain uses TRBV7-2 and TRBJ2-1, with unresolved D. The V end was cut by 1 base, the J end by 3 bases, with 7 bases between. The CDR3 spans 14 residues. From germline, CDR1 is SGHTA and CDR2 FQGNSA. The CDR3 region is CASSLGRVYNEQFF. CDR3 coding DNA: TGTGCCAGCAGCTTAGGTAGGGTCTACAATGAGCAGTTCTTC.

The V and J genes are TRBV6-1 and TRBJ1-3; D unresolved. Trimming shortened V by 2 bases and J by 0 bases, and 8 bases separated the two germline ends. This CDR3 comprises 15 residues. Germline CDR1 and CDR2: MNHNS and SASEGT. The CDR3 DNA follows: TGTGCCAGCAGTGAAAAAGGAAACTCTGGAAACACCATATATTTT. Protein product: CASSEKGNSGNTIYF.

CDR3 DNA sequence: TGCGCCAGCAGTGAGTTCGCACAGGGGTGGGAAGCTTTCTTT. It is translated as CASSEFAQGWEAFF. The chain recombines TRBV10-2 with TRBJ1-1; 7 bases match TRBD1. V trimming: 1 base; J trimming: 8 bases; junction bases outside the gene matches: 7. This CDR3 region has 14 residues. CDR1 is WSHSY, CDR2 SAAADI, per germline.

The V call is TRBV30, the J call TRBJ1-1; no firm D call. Germline V gives CDR1 GTSNPN, CDR2 SVGIG (reference sequence). Between the trimmed V and J ends, which lost 2 bases and 0 bases, there was a span of 7 bases. The CDR3 totals 13 residues. The CDR3 sequence is CAWSLRVNTEAFF. The CDR3 nucleotides read TGTGCCTGGAGTCTAAGGGTGAACACTGAAGCTTTCTTT. Full variable domain (rest looked up from reference TRBV30 and TRBJ1-1): SQTIHQWPATLVQPVGSPLSLECTVEGTSNPNLYWYRQAAGRGLQLLFYSVGIGQISSEVPQNLSASRPQDRQFILSSKKLLLSDSGFYLCAWSLRVNTEAFFGQGTRLTVV.

The chain links TRBV6-6 to TRBJ1-4; D gene unclear. Trimming pared 4 bases from V and 5 bases from J, leaving 8 bases between. Per the germline V gene, CDR1 is MNHNY and CDR2 is SVGAGI (reference sequence). The CDR3 totals 13 residues. CDR3 DNA: TGTGCCAGCAGTTTTAAGAGAAATGAAAAACTGTTTTTT. Amino acids: CASSFKRNEKLFF.

The chain employs TRBV6-1 and TRBJ2-5; weak D call: TRBD2 (6 bases). The J call may be faulty, since TRBJ2-7 better matches the DNA end. The CDR3 sequence is 13 residues long. Germline CDR1 reads MNHNS; CDR2 reads SASEGT. DNA of the CDR3: TGTGCCAGCAGGAGGAGGGAGCAAGACGAGCAGTACTTC. It specifies CASRRREQDEQYF.

This clone was detected a few times. The chain uses TRBV27 and TRBJ1-3, with D unresolved. Germline CDR1 reads MNHEY; CDR2 reads SMNVEV (reference sequence). Trimming cost V 5 bases and J 0 bases, with 8 bases left between them. The length of the CDR3 is 14 residues. The CDR3 DNA sequence: TGTGCCAGCAGTCGCTCCTACTCTGGAAACACCATATATTTT. This translates into CASSRSYSGNTIYF.